A selection of T cell receptor beta chains follows, all from one sample in a study of regulatory T cells in long-lasting Graves disease. Each CDR3 protein gets one entry after TCRdb re-called the multiplex PCR reads with MiXCR. The table lists roughly 490,000 distinct CDR3 sequences, 22% of them singletons. Material: peripheral blood mononuclear cells (PBMCs), obtained when the disease was refractory, from a patient treated with antithyroid drugs. These receptors came from a female donor with Graves disease. Both conserved end residues are part of each CDR3. Each size is how often the clone was seen (once, few, many) or a class if it is expanded.

size | J | V | CDR3
once | TRBJ2-7 | TRBV9 | CASRVGPGYEQYF
many | TRBJ1-1 | TRBV11-3 | CASSLDGGSEAFF
many | TRBJ1-2 | TRBV7-8 | CASSEGHGYTF
few | TRBJ1-5 | TRBV30 | CASGDSGIQPQHF
many | TRBJ2-5 | TRBV30 | CAWSVGDIRQETQYF
few | TRBJ2-7 | TRBV19 | CASSIQGLAEDSYEQYF
many | TRBJ1-1 | TRBV6-1 | CASRGDSKNTEAFF
many | TRBJ1-2 | TRBV3-1 | CASSQTPTGRGGYTF
many | TRBJ1-5 | TRBV27 | CASRRTDSGQPQHF
many | TRBJ1-4 | TRBV2 | CASSGQGNVGEKLFF
many | TRBJ1-2 | TRBV15 | CATSRNLHNYGYTF
few | TRBJ1-1 | TRBV28 | CASSSVGKTEAFF
few | TRBJ1-2 | TRBV9 | CASSVGPANGYTF
many | TRBJ1-2 | TRBV3-1 | CASSQGPGGTYGYTF
few | TRBJ2-7 | TRBV20-1 | CSARDYSSSYEQYF